A selection of T cell receptor beta chains follows, all from one sample in a study of T cells in Graves' hyperthyroidism and ophthalmopathy. TCRdb re-called the multiplex PCR reads with MiXCR, one entry per CDR3 protein. Among about 500,000 distinct CDR3 sequences listed, approximately 15% were seen once. Sequencing was carried out using blood. These receptors were collected from a woman younger than 35 with Graves' hyperthyroidism. Both conserved end residues are part of each CDR3. Some rows have no size entry. The others give once, few or many, or a class for an expanded clone.

length,size,J,V,CDR3
15,many,TRBJ2-3,TRBV2,CASSEATGRTDTQYF
15,.,TRBJ1-5,TRBV27,CASRQGPEYNQPQHF
16,many,TRBJ2-4,TRBV11-2,CASSLEWGTGGNIQYF
16,few,TRBJ2-5,TRBV5-4,CASSSLGAPYQETQYF
17,many,TRBJ2-3,TRBV10-3,CAIRAAGERFSTDTQYF
13,.,TRBJ2-1,TRBV9,CASSASGKNEQFF
13,.,TRBJ2-5,TRBV5-1,CASSLEYQETQYF
16,.,TRBJ2-2,TRBV7-6,CASSLRPTSGTGELFF
17,many,TRBJ1-1,TRBV5-1,CASSSGRNQAQNTEAFF
12,.,TRBJ2-2,TRBV2,CASRRAIGELFF
14,many,TRBJ1-6,TRBV12-3/TRBV12-4,CASSYTGGNSPLHF